Each of the 15 T cell receptor beta chains below was sequenced from the same sample in a study of blood T cell repertoires in COVID-19. Assay: immunoSEQ multiplex PCR; the TCRdb copy retains only in-frame clones and omits some. The sample shows 230,000 or so clones, 80% to 85% of them seen only once. Sequenced material: peripheral blood. These receptors originate from a man in his fifties with active or convalescent COVID-19.

Only a few counts were recorded for this clone. The V and J genes are TRBV19 and TRBJ2-7; TRBD1 matches 8 bases. Germline CDR1 and CDR2: LNHDA and SQIVND (reference sequence). The CDR3 has 14 residues. The junction had 2 bases not matched to a gene; V was cut back by 4 bases and J by 0 bases. CDR3 DNA: TGTGCCAGTAGTAGGGACAGGATCTCCTACGAGCAGTACTTC. It encodes CASSRDRISYEQYF.

The chain uses TRBV6-5 and TRBJ2-3, with 10 bases lining up with TRBD2. V lost 6 bases to trimming and J lost 1 base; unmatched junction nucleotides: 4. Germline CDR1 and CDR2: MNHEY and SVGAGI. The CDR3 sequence is 15 residues long. The CDR3 sequence: CASSSSGGRTDTQYF. In DNA, the CDR3 is TGTGCCAGCAGCTCTAGCGGGGGCCGCACAGATACGCAGTATTTT.

The V call is TRBV3-1 (or the pseudogene TRBV3-2), the J call TRBJ1-6; tentatively, D is TRBD1 (5 bases). CDR3 length equals 15 residues. The germline V gene has CDR1 LGHDT and CDR2 YNNKEL (reference sequence). Trimming took off 2 bases at V and 6 bases at J, with 11 bases between the two ends. CDR3 nucleotides: TGTGCCAGCAGCCAATCCCAGGGCGGTAATTCACCCCTCCACTTT. Its translation: CASSQSQGGNSPLHF.

CDR3 bases: TGTGCCAGCAGGGGGAGTCTAGAGTCTGAAGCTTTCTTT. This encodes CASRGSLESEAFF. The V gene is TRBV5-4, the J gene TRBJ1-1; D remains unclear. This CDR3 is built from 13 residues. CDR1 is SGHNT and CDR2 is YYREEE in the germline V gene (reference sequence). Deletions cut 5 bases from V and 6 bases from J, with 14 bases between.

This rearrangement joins TRBV3-1 (or the pseudogene TRBV3-2) to TRBJ2-1, with D possibly matching TRBD2 (6 bases). Germline lookup yields CDR1 LGHDT and CDR2 YNNKEL (reference sequence). The CDR3 runs 16 residues. Trimming removed 4 bases from V and 6 bases from J, with 19 bases in between. The CDR3 coding sequence is TGTGCCAGCAGCCGAGAGCGCAGACTAGGAGTCAATGAGCAGTTCTTC. This codes for CASSRERRLGVNEQFF.

This chain joins TRBV14 and TRBJ2-5; 10 bases line up with TRBD2. Losses at the gene ends were 3 bases for V and 5 bases for J; bases not matched to a gene: 6. The CDR3 runs to 15 residues. The germline V gene has CDR1 SGHDN and CDR2 FVKESK. DNA for the CDR3: TGTGCCAGCAGCCAGAGCGGGGGGGCCTGGGAGACCCAGTACTTC. Its protein product is CASSQSGGAWETQYF.

In this sample, this clone turned up a few times. The chain joins TRBV28 to TRBJ2-7; tentative D call: TRBD1 (7 bases). This CDR3 has 16 amino acids. The V end lost 4 bases, the J end lost 6 bases, and 22 bases lay between the germline ends. The V gene's germline CDR1 is MDHEN and CDR2 SYDVKM. CDR3: CASSSAGAGGFGEQYF. CDR3 DNA sequence: TGTGCCAGCAGTTCCGCTGGGGCAGGGGGGTTTGGCGAGCAGTACTTC.

J is TRBJ1-5 and V is TRBV20-1; D perhaps matches TRBD1 (6 bases). Trimming removed 3 bases from V and 5 bases from J, with 11 bases in between. Per the germline V gene, CDR1 is DFQATT and CDR2 is SNEGSKA (reference sequence). The CDR3 is 13 residues long. CDR3 in amino acids: CSASPGVDQPQHF. CDR3 bases: TGCAGTGCTAGTCCAGGGGTCGATCAGCCCCAGCATTTT.

The chain couples TRBV3-1 (or the pseudogene TRBV3-2) to TRBJ1-1; tentative D call: TRBD1 (5 bases). CDR1 and CDR2 from the germline V gene are LGHDT and YNNKEL (reference sequence). V was trimmed by 0 bases and J by 4 bases, leaving 12 bases between them. The CDR3 is 15 amino acids. As DNA, the CDR3 is TGTGCCAGCAGCCAAGATGCGGGGGTGGGCACTGAAGCTTTCTTT. Its translation: CASSQDAGVGTEAFF.

This chain uses TRBV9 with TRBJ2-7; 8 bases fit TRBD1. The CDR3 sequence is 16 residues long. Germline-derived CDR1 and CDR2 are SGDLS and YYNGEE. Trimming removed 2 bases from V and 3 bases from J; junction bases left unmatched: 10. In DNA form, the CDR3 reads TGTGCCAGCAGCGTTTTCGGCGGACAGGGCATCTACGAGCAGTACTTC. Amino acid sequence: CASSVFGGQGIYEQYF.

The gene calls are TRBV5-1 and TRBJ2-3; a weak D match, TRBD1 (5 bases). The germline CDR1 and CDR2 sequences are SGHRS and YFSETQ. The CDR3 has 15 residues. With 6 bases removed from V and 5 bases from J, the gap between germline ends came to 19 bases. For the CDR3, the DNA is TGCGCCAGCATTGTGGGGCCCCATTCAATAGATACGCAGTATTTT. Its protein is CASIVGPHSIDTQYF.

The genes are TRBV5-1 and TRBJ1-2; maybe TRBD1 (6 bases). V gave up 0 bases and J gave up 6 bases, with 9 bases separating them. The germline V gene has CDR1 SGHRS and CDR2 YFSETQ. CDR3 length: 13 amino acids. CDR3 DNA sequence: TGCGCCAGCAGCTTGGCCTCAGGGGATGGCTACACCTTC. The encoded protein is CASSLASGDGYTF.

CDR3 amino acids: CASSYGSGGLNEQFF. The CDR3 nucleotides are TGTGCCAGCAGCTACGGGTCGGGGGGGCTTAATGAGCAGTTCTTC. The chain couples TRBV9 to TRBJ2-1; 8 bases fit TRBD2. The CDR3 is 15 residues long. V shed 4 bases, J shed 7 bases, and the junction held 10 bases outside the gene matches. Looked up from germline, CDR1 is SGDLS and CDR2 is YYNGEE.

This clone has more than one count but fewer than ten. The chain combines TRBV19 with TRBJ2-1; 9 positions match TRBD1. The CDR3 contains 17 residues. V lost 3 bases and J lost 2; bases outside the gene matches: 8. Germline loops: CDR1 LNHDA, CDR2 SQIVND (reference sequence). The CDR3 protein is CASSIHRGRGAYNEQFF. CDR3 DNA sequence: TGTGCCAGTAGTATCCACAGGGGGCGCGGGGCCTACAATGAGCAGTTCTTC.

V and J are TRBV18 and TRBJ1-3; the match to TRBD1 covers 7 bases. Germline loops: CDR1 KGHSH, CDR2 LQKENI. The CDR3 consists of 16 residues. Germline trimming cut 2 bases from V and 3 bases from J; bases unmatched to any gene: 7. This CDR3 reads CASSPNLDRFGNTIYF. The CDR3 bases are TGTGCCAGCTCACCAAATCTGGACAGGTTTGGAAACACCATATATTTT.